The 5 T cell receptor beta chains below were found in one sample sequenced in a study of blood T cells in healthy people across ages. A second about 7 to 12 cycle PCR used barcoded and J-beta primers. Using its own MiXCR run on the 5' RACE reads, TCRdb lists one record per CDR3 protein. The sample records around 800,000 distinct CDR3 sequences, roughly 50% being singletons. The material sequenced was blood. The receptors were sampled from a man aged 80 or over in good health.

The J gene is TRBJ2-5, the V gene TRBV2; 8 positions agree with TRBD2. Germline CDR1 and CDR2: SNHLY and FYNNEI. J was trimmed by 6 bases and V by 7 bases; bases with no gene match: 10. The CDR3 runs to 14 residues. This chain's CDR3 is CASNLEGSGKTQYF. The CDR3 DNA sequence: TGTGCCAGCAACCTAGAGGGTAGCGGGAAGACCCAGTACTTC.

The J gene is TRBJ1-2, the V gene TRBV14, with 7 positions matching TRBD1. Germline-derived CDR1 and CDR2 are SGHDN and FVKESK. This CDR3 is built from 15 residues. Trimming removed 0 bases from V and 4 bases from J; junction bases left unmatched: 5. The CDR3 nucleotides are TGTGCCAGCAGCCAAGAAAAGGGGGCCACCTATGGCTACACCTTC. Translating it yields CASSQEKGATYGYTF.

This sequence joins TRBV4-2 and TRBJ1-1; the match to TRBD1 covers 8 bases. The V gene end was trimmed by 4 bases and the J gene end by 4 bases; junction bases not matched to a gene: 11. This CDR3 comprises 16 residues. The V gene's germline CDR1 is LGHNA and CDR2 YNFKEQ. CDR3 region: CASSPNGQGIATEAFF. As DNA, the CDR3 is TGTGCCAGCAGCCCCAACGGACAGGGAATCGCCACTGAAGCTTTCTTT.

This chain joins TRBV28 and TRBJ2-4, with TRBD2 matching over 9 bases. Trimming at V came to 5 bases and at J to 8 bases, leaving 16 bases not matched to a gene. The germline CDR1 and CDR2 sequences are MDHEN and SYDVKM. The CDR3 is made up of 17 amino acids. The CDR3 is CASSRPQREALRYIQYF. The CDR3 nucleotides read TGTGCCAGCAGTCGCCCCCAGCGGGAGGCCTTACGTTACATTCAGTACTTC.

The chain links TRBV5-1 to TRBJ2-1; D gene ambiguous. V lost 4 bases and J 5 bases, leaving 10 bases between the germline ends. Per germline, CDR1 SGHRS and CDR2 YFSETQ. This CDR3 region has 13 residues. In DNA form, the CDR3 reads TGCGCCAGCAGCGTCCAACTTGACAATGAGCAGTTCTTC. It codes for CASSVQLDNEQFF.